The 6 T cell receptor beta chains below all came from one sample that was sequenced in a study of radiotherapy plus CTLA-4 blockade in lung cancer. The repertoire was sequenced with immunoSEQ multiplex PCR; TCRdb's copy has only in-frame clones and lacks some. The table shows some 30,000 clones, with 79% occurring only once. Sequenced here: peripheral blood, sampled from a patient treated with radiotherapy plus ipilimumab. The source is a human donor with non-small cell lung cancer that progressed on radiotherapy plus ipilimumab.

J is TRBJ1-2 and V is TRBV4-2; maybe TRBD1 (6 bases). Trimming left V 1 base short and J 5 bases short, with 14 bases between. This CDR3 region has 15 residues. In germline, CDR1 is LGHNA, CDR2 YNFKEQ. CDR3 nucleotide sequence: TGTGCCAGCAGCCAAGGGGGGGCGCGATCTTATGGCTACACCTTC. Translating it yields CASSQGGARSYGYTF.

The CDR3: CASRHPGGNYGYTF. CDR3 bases: TGTGCCAGCCGACACCCAGGGGGTAACTATGGCTACACCTTC. This chain links TRBV6-1 with TRBJ1-2, with 7 bases lining up with TRBD1. V trimming: 8 bases; J trimming: 1 base; junction bases outside the gene matches: 7. The CDR3 length is 14 residues. Per germline, CDR1 MNHNS and CDR2 SASEGT.

The chain recombines TRBV6-1 with TRBJ1-2; D is unclear. Germline CDR1 MNHNS, CDR2 SASEGT. V was cut by 3 bases and J by 2 bases, with 13 bases left in between. The CDR3 is 15 residues long. The CDR3 region is CASSEQAAKNYGYTF. CDR3 bases: TGTGCCAGCAGTGAGCAGGCTGCTAAGAACTATGGCTACACCTTC.

This clone was counted between two and nine times. The chain uses TRBV7-8 and TRBJ2-7; D unresolved. The germline gives CDR1 SGHVS, CDR2 FQNEAQ. This CDR3 is 14 amino acids long. With 8 bases removed from V and 3 bases from J, the gap between germline ends came to 17 bases. CDR3 in amino acids: CASSPRTENYEQYF. The CDR3 nucleotides read TGTGCCAGCTCTCCCCGGACGGAGAACTACGAGCAGTACTTC.

The V call is TRBV11-2, the J call TRBJ1-5; D might be TRBD1 (5 bases). V was cut by 2 bases and J by 5 bases, with 7 bases left in between. This CDR3 region has 13 residues. CDR1 and CDR2 from the germline V gene are SGHAT and FQNNGV. This CDR3 is CASSLRGDQPQHF. The CDR3 DNA sequence: TGTGCCAGCAGCTTAAGAGGGGATCAGCCCCAGCATTTT.

This clone came up once. The V call is TRBV18, the J call TRBJ2-1; 13 bases are shared with TRBD2. Losses at the gene ends were 3 bases for V and 6 bases for J; bases not matched to a gene: 2. Germline-derived CDR1 and CDR2 are KGHSH and LQKENI. This CDR3 is 15 amino acids long. This CDR3 reads CASSPGLAGTNEQFF. CDR3 in DNA: TGTGCCAGCTCACCGGGACTAGCGGGGACCAATGAGCAGTTCTTC.